Listed here are 13 T cell receptor beta chains from one sample, sequenced in a study of blood T cells in healthy people across ages. Then a second PCR, running roughly 7 to 11 cycles, was carried out with a sample-barcoded 5' primer and a J-beta primer mix. TCRdb re-analysed the 5' RACE reads in MiXCR, keeping a single row per CDR3 protein. In the table there are some 1.7 million distinct CDR3 sequences, 28% of which are singletons. The sequenced sample consisted of blood. The receptors originated from a woman in her thirties in good health.

This clonotype came up many times. This chain connects TRBV9 to TRBJ2-7, with 9 nucleotides matching TRBD1. Per germline, CDR1 SGDLS and CDR2 YYNGEE. Unmatched junction bases numbered 3, after V lost 2 bases and J lost 0 bases. The CDR3 is 15 amino acids. In DNA form, the CDR3 reads TGTGCCAGCAGCGTCCGGGACAGGGACTCCTACGAGCAGTACTTC. Translated: CASSVRDRDSYEQYF.

The V call is TRBV7-6, the J call TRBJ2-5; 10 nucleotides align to TRBD2. The germline V gene encodes CDR1 SGHVS and CDR2 FNYEAQ. V dropped 2 bases and J dropped 11; count of bases not matched to a gene: 11. The CDR3 covers 15 residues. CDR3 region: CASSLYLAGENEQYF. CDR3 DNA: TGTGCCAGCAGCTTATACCTAGCGGGGGAGAATGAGCAGTACTTC.

The rearrangement uses TRBV20-1 and TRBJ1-5, with D maybe TRBD1 (6 bases). V was pared by 5 bases and J by 3 bases, with 11 bases between. The CDR3 consists of 13 residues. CDR1 DFQATT and CDR2 SNEGSKA come from the germline V gene (reference sequence). CDR3 coding DNA: TGCAGTGCTGAGACAGGATACAATCAGCCCCAGCATTTT. Protein: CSAETGYNQPQHF.

A remark on this clonotype: Being one base from a much bigger clone, this may be a read error. The chain combines TRBV29-1 with TRBJ2-5, with 9 positions matching TRBD2. The CDR3 is 13 residues long. The J segment lost 4 bases and the V segment lost 4 bases, leaving 4 bases of the junction unmatched. Germline lookup yields CDR1 SQVTM and CDR2 ANQGSEA. For the CDR3, the DNA is TGCAGCGTTGGCCCAGCGGGGGGAGAGACCCAGTACTTC. Translating gives CSVGPAGGETQYF.

This clonotype turned up a few times. The V gene is TRBV5-1, the J gene TRBJ2-3; the match to TRBD2 covers 13 bases. Germline assignment: CDR1 SGHRS and CDR2 YFSETQ. The ends lost 5 bases at V and 2 bases at J; junction bases unmatched: 2. This CDR3 comprises 15 residues. CDR3 sequence (DNA): TGCGCCAGCAGACTAGCGGGGGGGCTCACAGATACGCAGTATTTT. Its translation is CASRLAGGLTDTQYF.

V usage is TRBV5-1 and J usage is TRBJ2-1; D possibly corresponds to TRBD1 (6 bases). V lost 3 bases, J lost 1 base, and 23 bases lay in between. The CDR3 consists of 19 residues. Germline V gives CDR1 SGHRS, CDR2 YFSETQ. CDR3: CASSCERGRQARSYNEQFF. CDR3 in DNA: TGCGCCAGCAGCTGCGAAAGGGGGAGACAGGCGAGGTCCTACAATGAGCAGTTCTTC. Using reference TRBV5-1 and TRBJ2-1 for the parts outside the CDR3, the full variable domain is KAGVTQTPRYLIKTRGQQVTLSCSPISGHRSVSWYQQTPGQGLQFLFEYFSETQRNKGNFPGRFSGRQFSNSRSEMNVSTLELGDSALYLCASSCERGRQARSYNEQFFGPGTRLTVL.

Concerning this clonotype itself: One base away lies a much larger clone, so this may be a sequencing read error. The chain combines TRBV20-1 with TRBJ1-4; D is possibly TRBD1 (6 bases). The CDR3 runs to 14 residues. The germline CDR1 and CDR2 sequences are DFQATT and SNEGSKA (reference sequence). The V gene lost 6 bases and the J gene lost 8 bases, with 19 bases spanning the gap. The CDR3 loop reads CSADSGTPAEKLFF. In nucleotides, the CDR3 is TGCAGTGCAGATTCCGGGACACCAGCGGAAAAACTGTTTTTT.

This clonotype was seen only a few times. This chain uses TRBV7-9 with TRBJ1-4, with no clear D. Between the trimmed V and J ends, which lost 1 base and 3 bases, there was a span of 12 bases. CDR1 is SEHNR and CDR2 is FQNEAQ in the germline V gene (reference sequence). The CDR3 length is 16 residues. This CDR3 reads CASSLDPTAPNEKLFF. CDR3 coding DNA: TGTGCCAGCAGCTTAGACCCCACGGCGCCTAATGAAAAACTGTTTTTT.

This chain joins TRBV20-1 and TRBJ2-2, with 7 bases lining up with TRBD2. In germline, CDR1 is DFQATT, CDR2 SNEGSKA (reference sequence). The CDR3 extends over 15 amino acids. J gave up 3 bases and V 5 bases, and 9 bases lay outside the gene matches. CDR3 nucleotides: TGCAGTGCTCCGTATACTAGCGCCGACACCGGGGAGCTGTTTTTT. Translated: CSAPYTSADTGELFF.

The chain combines TRBV20-1 with TRBJ2-3, with 8 positions matching TRBD1. Germline V CDR1 and CDR2: DFQATT, SNEGSKA (reference sequence). The CDR3 runs to 14 residues. Unmatched junction bases numbered 6, after V lost 6 bases and J lost 1 base. This CDR3 reads CSAEPGQGTDTQYF. As DNA, the CDR3 is TGCAGTGCCGAACCGGGACAGGGCACAGATACGCAGTATTTT.

This clonotype was observed a handful of times. The chain carries TRBV5-5 and TRBJ2-2; either TRBD1 or TRBD2 may supply D (6 bases each). Germline V gene sequence: CDR1 SGHKS, CDR2 YYEKEE (reference sequence). The CDR3 covers 16 residues. V lost 0 bases and J lost 3, with 12 bases in between. As DNA, the CDR3 is TGTGCCAGCAGCTTGGAGGGGGGTGGATACACCGGGGAGCTGTTTTTT. Translating it yields CASSLEGGGYTGELFF.

With regard to this clonotype: This sequence may be a read error, since a much larger clone differs from it by one base. The chain is built from TRBV12-3 or TRBV12-4 and TRBJ2-5, with D possibly TRBD2 on 6 matching bases. This CDR3 is built from 13 residues. V lost 3 bases, J lost 5 bases, and 10 bases lay in between. For the CDR3, the DNA is TGTGCCAGCAGTTTCGCGGGGTGTGAGACCCAGTACTTC. Translated: CASSFAGCETQYF.

The sample holds a few counts of this clonotype. The V call is TRBV27, the J call TRBJ2-1; possible D gene TRBD1, 6 bases. V dropped 5 bases and J dropped 10 bases, with 15 bases sitting between them. This CDR3 comprises 13 residues. In germline, CDR1 is MNHEY, CDR2 SMNVEV (reference sequence). The CDR3 loop reads CASSVWAGTEQFF. In nucleotides, the CDR3 is TGTGCCAGCAGTGTTTGGGCCGGGACAGAGCAGTTCTTC.